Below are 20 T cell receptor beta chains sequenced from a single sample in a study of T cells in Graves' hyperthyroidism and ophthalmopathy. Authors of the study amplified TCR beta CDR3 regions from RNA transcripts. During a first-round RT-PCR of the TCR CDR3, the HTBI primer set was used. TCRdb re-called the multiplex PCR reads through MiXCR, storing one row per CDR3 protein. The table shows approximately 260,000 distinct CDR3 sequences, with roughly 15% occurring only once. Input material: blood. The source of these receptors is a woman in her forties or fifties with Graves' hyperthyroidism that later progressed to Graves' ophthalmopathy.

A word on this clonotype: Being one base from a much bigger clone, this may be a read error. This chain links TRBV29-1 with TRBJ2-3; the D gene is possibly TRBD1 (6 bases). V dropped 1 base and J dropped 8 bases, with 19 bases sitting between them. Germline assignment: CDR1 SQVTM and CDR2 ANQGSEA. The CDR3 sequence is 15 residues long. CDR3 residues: CSVEVDTGIIGTQYF. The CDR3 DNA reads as TGCAGCGTTGAAGTAGACACAGGGATCATTGGTACGCAGTATTTT.

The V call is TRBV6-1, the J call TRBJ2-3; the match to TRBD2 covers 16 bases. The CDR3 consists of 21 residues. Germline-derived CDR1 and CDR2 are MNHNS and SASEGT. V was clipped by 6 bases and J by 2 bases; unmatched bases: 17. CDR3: CASSPPDRGLAGGPPTDTQYF. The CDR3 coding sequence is TGTGCCAGCAGCCCCCCCGACAGGGGACTAGCGGGAGGGCCCCCCACAGATACGCAGTATTTT.

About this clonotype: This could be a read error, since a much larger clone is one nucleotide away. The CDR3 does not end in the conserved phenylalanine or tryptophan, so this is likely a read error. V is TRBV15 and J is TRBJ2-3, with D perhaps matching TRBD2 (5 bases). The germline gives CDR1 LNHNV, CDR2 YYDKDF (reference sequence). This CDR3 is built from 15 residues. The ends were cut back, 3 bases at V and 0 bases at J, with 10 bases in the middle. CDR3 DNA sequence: TGTGCCACCAGCAGCTCCGGGATCAGCACAGATACGCAGTATTCT. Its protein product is CATSSSGISTDTQYS.

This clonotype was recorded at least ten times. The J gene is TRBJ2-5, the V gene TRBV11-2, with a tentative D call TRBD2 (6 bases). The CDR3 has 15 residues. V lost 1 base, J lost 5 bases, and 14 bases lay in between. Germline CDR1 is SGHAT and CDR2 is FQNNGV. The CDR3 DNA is TGTGCCAGCAGCTTAGGGAGGGCCCTCGGGGAGACCCAGTACTTC. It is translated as CASSLGRALGETQYF.

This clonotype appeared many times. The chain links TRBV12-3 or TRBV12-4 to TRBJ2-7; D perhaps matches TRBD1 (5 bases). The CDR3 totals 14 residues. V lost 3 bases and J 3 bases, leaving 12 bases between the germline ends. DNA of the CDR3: TGTGCCAGCAGTTTGACAGACCAGGGCTACGAGCAGTACTTC. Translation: CASSLTDQGYEQYF.

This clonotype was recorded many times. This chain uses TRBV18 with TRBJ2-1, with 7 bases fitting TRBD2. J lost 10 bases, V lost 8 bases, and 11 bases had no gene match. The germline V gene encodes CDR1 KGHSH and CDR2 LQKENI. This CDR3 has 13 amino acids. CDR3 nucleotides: TGTGCCAGCCGCGCCTTCCCGGGGGGAGAGCAGTTCTTC. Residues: CASRAFPGGEQFF.

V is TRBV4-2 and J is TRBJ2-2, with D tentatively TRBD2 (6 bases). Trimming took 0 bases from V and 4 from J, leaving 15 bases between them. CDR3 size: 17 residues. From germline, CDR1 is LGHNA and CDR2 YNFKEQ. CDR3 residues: CASSQEATGDSTGELFF. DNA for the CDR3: TGTGCCAGCAGCCAAGAGGCAACGGGAGATAGCACCGGGGAGCTGTTTTTT.

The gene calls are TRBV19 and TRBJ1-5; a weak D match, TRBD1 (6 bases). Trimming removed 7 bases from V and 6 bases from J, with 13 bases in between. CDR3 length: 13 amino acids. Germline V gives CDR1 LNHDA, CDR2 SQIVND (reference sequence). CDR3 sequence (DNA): TGTGCCAGTATTGGGGGGCGTAGTCAGCCCCAGCATTTT. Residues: CASIGGRSQPQHF.

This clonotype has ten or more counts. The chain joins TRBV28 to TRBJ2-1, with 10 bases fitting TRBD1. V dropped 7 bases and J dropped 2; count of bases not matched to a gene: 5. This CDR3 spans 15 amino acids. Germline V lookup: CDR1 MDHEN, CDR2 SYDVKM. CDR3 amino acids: CASTQGQGAYNEQFF. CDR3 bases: TGTGCCAGCACCCAAGGACAGGGGGCCTACAATGAGCAGTTCTTC.

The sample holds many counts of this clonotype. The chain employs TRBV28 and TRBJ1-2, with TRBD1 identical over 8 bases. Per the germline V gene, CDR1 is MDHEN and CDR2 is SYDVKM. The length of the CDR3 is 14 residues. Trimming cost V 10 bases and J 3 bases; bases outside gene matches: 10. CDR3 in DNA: TGTGCCATCAATCGGGGGACAGGCGACTATGGCTACACCTTC. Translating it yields CAINRGTGDYGYTF.

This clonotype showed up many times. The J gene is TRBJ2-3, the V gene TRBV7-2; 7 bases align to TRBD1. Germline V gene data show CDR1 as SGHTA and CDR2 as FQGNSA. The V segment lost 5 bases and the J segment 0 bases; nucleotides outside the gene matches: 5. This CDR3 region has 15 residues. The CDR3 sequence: CASSLDRDSTDTQYF. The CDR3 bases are TGTGCCAGCAGCCTCGACAGGGACAGCACAGATACGCAGTATTTT.

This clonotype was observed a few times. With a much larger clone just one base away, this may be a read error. The CDR3 is CASSQEWQGGYEQYF. As DNA, the CDR3 is TGTGCCAGCAGCCAAGAATGGCAGGGTGGATACGAGCAGTACTTC. The chain uses TRBV3-1 and TRBJ2-7, with D possibly TRBD1 on 5 matching bases. Trimming took off 0 bases at V and 4 bases at J, with 13 bases between the two ends. Per the germline V gene, CDR1 is LGHDT and CDR2 is YNNKEL (reference sequence). The CDR3 consists of 15 residues.

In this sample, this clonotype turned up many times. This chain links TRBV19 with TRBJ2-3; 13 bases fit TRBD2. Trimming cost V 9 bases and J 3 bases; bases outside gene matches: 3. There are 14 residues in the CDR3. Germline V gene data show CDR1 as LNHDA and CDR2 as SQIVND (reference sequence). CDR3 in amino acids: CASRTSGSTDTQYF. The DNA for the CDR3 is TGTGCCAGCAGGACTAGCGGGAGTACAGATACGCAGTATTTT.

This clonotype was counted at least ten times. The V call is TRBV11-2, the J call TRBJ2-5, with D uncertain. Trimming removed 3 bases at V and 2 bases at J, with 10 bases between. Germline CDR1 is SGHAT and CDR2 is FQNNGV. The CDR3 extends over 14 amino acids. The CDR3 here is CASSFPKEQETQYF. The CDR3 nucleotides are TGTGCCAGCAGCTTCCCTAAGGAACAAGAGACCCAGTACTTC.

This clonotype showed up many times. The CDR3 sequence: CASSPWMEPGAYNSPLHF. In DNA, the CDR3 is TGTGCCAGCAGCCCCTGGATGGAACCGGGGGCCTATAATTCACCCCTCCACTTT. The chain employs TRBV9 and TRBJ1-6; TRBD1 is a possible D gene (5 bases). Germline V lookup: CDR1 SGDLS, CDR2 YYNGEE. The CDR3 loop spans 18 amino acids. Trimming took 4 bases from V and 2 from J, leaving 19 bases between them.

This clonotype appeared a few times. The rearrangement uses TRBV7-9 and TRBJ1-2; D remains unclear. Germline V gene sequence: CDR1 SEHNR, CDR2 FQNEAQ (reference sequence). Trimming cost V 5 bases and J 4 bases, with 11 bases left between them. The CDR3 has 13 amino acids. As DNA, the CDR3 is TGTGCCAGCAGCCGACCAGCCAGCTATGGCTACACCTTC. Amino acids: CASSRPASYGYTF.

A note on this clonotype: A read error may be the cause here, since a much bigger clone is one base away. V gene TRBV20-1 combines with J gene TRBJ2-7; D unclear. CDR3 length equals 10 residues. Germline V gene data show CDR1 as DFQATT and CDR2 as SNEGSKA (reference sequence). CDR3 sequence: CSAWSYERYF. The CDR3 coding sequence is TGCAGTGCTTGGTCCTACGAGCGGTACTTC.

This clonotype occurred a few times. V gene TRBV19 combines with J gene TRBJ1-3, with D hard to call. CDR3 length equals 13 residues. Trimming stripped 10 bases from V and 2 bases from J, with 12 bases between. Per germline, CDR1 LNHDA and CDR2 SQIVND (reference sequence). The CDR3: CATRGSPGNTIYF. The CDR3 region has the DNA TGTGCCACCCGAGGGAGTCCTGGAAACACCATATATTTT.

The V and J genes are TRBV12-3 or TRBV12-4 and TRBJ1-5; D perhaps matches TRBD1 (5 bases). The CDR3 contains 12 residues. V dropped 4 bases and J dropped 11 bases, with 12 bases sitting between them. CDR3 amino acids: CASSSGGWAQHF. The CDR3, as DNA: TGTGCCAGCAGTTCGGGGGGGTGGGCCCAGCATTTT.

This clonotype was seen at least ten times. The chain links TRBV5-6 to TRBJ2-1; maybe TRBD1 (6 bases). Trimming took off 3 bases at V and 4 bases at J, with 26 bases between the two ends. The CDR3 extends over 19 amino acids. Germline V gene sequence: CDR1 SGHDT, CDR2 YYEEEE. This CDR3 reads CASSSLSHPDRSTYNEQFF. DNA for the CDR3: TGTGCCAGCAGCTCCCTTTCCCACCCGGACAGAAGCACTTACAATGAGCAGTTCTTC.